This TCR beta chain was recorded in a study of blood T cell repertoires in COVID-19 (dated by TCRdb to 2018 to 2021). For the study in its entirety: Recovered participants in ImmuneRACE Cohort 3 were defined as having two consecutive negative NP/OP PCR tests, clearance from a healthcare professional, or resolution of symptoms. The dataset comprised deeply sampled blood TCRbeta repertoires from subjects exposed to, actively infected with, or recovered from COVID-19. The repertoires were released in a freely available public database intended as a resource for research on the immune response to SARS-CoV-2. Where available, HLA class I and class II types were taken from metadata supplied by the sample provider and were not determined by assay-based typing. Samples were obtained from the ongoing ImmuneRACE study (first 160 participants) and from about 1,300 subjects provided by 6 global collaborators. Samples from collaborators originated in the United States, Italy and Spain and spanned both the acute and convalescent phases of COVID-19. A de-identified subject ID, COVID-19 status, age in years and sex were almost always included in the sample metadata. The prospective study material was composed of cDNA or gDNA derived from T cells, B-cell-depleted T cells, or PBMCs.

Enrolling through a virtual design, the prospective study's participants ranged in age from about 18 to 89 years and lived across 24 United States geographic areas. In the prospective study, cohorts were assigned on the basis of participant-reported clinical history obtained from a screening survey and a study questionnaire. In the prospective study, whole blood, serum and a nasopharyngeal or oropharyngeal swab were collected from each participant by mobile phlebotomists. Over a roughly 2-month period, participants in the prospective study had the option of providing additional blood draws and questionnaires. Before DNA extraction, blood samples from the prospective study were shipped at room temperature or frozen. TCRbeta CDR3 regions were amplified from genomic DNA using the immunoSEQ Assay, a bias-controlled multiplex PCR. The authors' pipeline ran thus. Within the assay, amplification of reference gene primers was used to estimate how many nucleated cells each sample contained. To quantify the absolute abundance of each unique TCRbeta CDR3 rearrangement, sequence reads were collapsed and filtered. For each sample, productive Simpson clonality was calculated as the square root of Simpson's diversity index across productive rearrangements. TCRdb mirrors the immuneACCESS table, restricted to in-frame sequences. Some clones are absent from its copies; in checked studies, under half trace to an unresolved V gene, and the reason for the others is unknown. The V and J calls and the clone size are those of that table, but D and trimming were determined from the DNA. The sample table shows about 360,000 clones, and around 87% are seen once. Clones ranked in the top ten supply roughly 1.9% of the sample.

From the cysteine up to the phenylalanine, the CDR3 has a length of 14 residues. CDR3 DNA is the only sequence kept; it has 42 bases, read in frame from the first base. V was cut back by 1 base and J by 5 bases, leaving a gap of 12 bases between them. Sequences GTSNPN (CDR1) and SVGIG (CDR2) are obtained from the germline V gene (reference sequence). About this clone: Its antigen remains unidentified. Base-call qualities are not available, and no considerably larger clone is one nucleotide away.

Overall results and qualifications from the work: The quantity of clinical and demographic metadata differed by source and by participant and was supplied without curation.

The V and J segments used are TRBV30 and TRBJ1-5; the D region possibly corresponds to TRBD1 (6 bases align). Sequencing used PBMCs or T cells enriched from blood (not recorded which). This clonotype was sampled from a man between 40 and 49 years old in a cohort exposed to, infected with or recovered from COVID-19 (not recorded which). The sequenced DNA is TGTGCCTGGAGTGCGGGACATGGGTATCAGCCCCAGCATTTT. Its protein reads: CAWSAGHGYQPQHF.